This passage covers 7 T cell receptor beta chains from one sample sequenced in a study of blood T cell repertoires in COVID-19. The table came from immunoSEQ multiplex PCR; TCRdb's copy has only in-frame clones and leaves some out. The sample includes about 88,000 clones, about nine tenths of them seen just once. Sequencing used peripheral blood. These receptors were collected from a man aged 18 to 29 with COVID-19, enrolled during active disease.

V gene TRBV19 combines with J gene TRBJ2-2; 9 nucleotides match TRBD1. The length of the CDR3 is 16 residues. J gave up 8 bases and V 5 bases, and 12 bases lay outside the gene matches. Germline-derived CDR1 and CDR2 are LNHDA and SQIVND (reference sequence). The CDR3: CASSVTGTGSPGELFF. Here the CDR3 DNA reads TGTGCCAGTAGTGTCACCGGGACAGGGTCCCCGGGGGAGCTGTTTTTT.

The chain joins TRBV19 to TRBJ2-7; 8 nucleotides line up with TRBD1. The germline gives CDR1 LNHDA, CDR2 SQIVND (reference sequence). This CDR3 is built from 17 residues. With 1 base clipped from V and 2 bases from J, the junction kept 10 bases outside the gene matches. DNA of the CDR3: TGTGCCAGTAGTATAGGGACAGGGTCTCGTAATACCTACGAGCAGTACTTC. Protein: CASSIGTGSRNTYEQYF.

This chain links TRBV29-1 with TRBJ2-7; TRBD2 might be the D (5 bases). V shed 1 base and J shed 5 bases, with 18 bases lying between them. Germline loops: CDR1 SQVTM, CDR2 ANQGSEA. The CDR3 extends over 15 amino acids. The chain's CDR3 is CSVEVRDRSGNEQYF. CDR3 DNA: TGCAGCGTTGAAGTGAGGGATAGGTCGGGCAACGAGCAGTACTTC.

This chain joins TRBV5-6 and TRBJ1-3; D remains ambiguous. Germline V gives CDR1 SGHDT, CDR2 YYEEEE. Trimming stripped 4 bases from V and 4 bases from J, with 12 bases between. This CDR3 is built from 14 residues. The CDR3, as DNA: TGTGCCAGCAGCCCCCTAAATTCGGGAAACACCATATATTTT. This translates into CASSPLNSGNTIYF.

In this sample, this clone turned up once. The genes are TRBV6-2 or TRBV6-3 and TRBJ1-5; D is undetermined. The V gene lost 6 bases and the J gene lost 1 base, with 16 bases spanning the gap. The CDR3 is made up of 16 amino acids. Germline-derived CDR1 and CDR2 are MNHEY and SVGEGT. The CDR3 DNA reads TGTGCCAGCAGCCCTAGCCCCTTGGTGAGCAATCAGCCCCAGCATTTT. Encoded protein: CASSPSPLVSNQPQHF.

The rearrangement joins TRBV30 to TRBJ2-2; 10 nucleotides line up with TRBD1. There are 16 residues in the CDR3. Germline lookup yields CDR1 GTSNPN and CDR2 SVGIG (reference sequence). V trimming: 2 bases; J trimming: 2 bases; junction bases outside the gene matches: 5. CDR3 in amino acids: CAWSLRTGGNTGELFF. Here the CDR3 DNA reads TGTGCCTGGAGTCTTCGGACAGGGGGTAACACCGGGGAGCTGTTTTTT.

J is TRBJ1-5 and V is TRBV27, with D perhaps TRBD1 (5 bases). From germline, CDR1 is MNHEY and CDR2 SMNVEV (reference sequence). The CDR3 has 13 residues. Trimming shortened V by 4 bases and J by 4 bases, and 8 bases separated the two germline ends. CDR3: CASSWGGNQPQHF. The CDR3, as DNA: TGTGCCAGCAGTTGGGGGGGAAATCAGCCCCAGCATTTT.